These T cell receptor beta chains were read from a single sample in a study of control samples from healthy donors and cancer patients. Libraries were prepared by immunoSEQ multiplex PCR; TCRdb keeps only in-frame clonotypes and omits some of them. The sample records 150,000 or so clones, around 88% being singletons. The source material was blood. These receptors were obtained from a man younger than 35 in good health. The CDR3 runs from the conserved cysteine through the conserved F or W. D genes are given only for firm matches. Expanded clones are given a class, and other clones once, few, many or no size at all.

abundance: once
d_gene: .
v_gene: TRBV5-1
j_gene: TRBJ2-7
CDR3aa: CASSFDSTSSYEQYF
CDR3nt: TGCGCCAGCAGTTTCGACTCCACTAGCTCCTACGAGCAGTACTTC

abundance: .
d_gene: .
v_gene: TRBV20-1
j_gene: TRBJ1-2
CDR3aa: CSAYRDSYTF
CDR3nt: TGCAGTGCTTACAGGGATAGCTACACCTTC

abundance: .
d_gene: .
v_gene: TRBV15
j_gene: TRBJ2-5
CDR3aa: CATSNNRALQETQYF
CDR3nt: TGTGCCACCAGCAATAACAGGGCCCTACAAGAGACCCAGTACTTC

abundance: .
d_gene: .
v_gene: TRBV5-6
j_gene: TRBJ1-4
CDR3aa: CASSLIATNEKLFF
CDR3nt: TGTGCCAGCAGCCTGATCGCAACTAATGAAAAACTGTTTTTT

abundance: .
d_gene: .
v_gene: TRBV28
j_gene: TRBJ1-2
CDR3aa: CASRDSRRGIGYTF
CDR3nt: TGTGCCAGCAGGGACTCCCGGCGCGGAATCGGCTACACCTTC

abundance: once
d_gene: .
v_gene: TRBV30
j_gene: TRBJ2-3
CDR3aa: CAWSPGEVADTQYF
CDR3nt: TGTGCCTGGAGTCCAGGGGAAGTAGCAGATACGCAGTATTTT

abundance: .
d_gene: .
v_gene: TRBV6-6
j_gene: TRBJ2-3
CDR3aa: CAESGGSTDTQYF
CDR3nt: TGTGCCGAGAGTGGGGGGAGCACAGATACGCAGTATTTT

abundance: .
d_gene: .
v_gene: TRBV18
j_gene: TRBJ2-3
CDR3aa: CASSPETEDTQYF
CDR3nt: TGTGCCAGCTCACCAGAGACGGAAGATACGCAGTATTTT

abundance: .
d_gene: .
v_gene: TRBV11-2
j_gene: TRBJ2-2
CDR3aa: CASSLDTGELFF
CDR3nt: TGTGCCAGCAGCTTAGACACCGGGGAGCTGTTTTTT

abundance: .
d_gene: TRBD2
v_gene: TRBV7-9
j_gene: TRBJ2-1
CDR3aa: CAIHSGGDYNEQFF
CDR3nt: TGTGCCATCCATAGCGGGGGGGACTACAATGAGCAGTTCTTC

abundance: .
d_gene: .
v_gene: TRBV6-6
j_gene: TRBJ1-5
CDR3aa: CASSDGNQPQHF
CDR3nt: TGTGCCAGCAGCGACGGTAATCAGCCCCAGCATTTT

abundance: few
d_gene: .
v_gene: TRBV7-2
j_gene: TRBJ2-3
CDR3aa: CASSFRGGNPGGTQYF
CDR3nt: TGTGCCAGCAGCTTCAGGGGAGGGAACCCAGGTGGTACGCAGTATTTT

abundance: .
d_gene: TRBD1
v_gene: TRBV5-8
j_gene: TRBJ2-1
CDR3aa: CASSSRTGTNEQFF
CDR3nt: TGTGCCAGCAGCTCCCGGACAGGGACGAATGAGCAGTTCTTC

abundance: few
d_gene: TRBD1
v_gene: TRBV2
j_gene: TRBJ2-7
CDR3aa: CASSDGQGDNEQYF
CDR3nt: TGTGCCAGCAGTGACGGACAGGGGGACAACGAGCAGTACTTC

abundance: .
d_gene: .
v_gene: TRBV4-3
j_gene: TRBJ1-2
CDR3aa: CASSQGATGPNYGYTF
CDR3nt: TGCGCCAGCAGCCAAGGGGCCACAGGGCCCAACTATGGCTACACCTTC

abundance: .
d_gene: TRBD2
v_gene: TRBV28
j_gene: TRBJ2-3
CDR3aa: CASSFGGSTDTQYF
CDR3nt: TGTGCCAGCAGTTTCGGGGGGAGCACAGATACGCAGTATTTT

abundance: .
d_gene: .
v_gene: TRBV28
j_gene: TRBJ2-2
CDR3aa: CASSLYGGELFF
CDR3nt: TGTGCCAGCAGTCTCTATGGCGGGGAGCTGTTTTTT

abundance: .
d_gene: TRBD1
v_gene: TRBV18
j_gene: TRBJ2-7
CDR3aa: CASSPAGGNEQYF
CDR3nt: TGTGCCAGCTCACCAGCAGGGGGAAACGAGCAGTACTTC

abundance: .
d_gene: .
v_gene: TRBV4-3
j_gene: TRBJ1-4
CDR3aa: CASSQEWQLATNEKLFF
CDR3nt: TGCGCCAGCAGCCAAGAATGGCAGCTAGCAACTAATGAAAAACTGTTTTTT

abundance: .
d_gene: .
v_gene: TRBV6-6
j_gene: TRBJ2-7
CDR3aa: CASSYQDPPSYEQYF
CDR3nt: TGTGCCAGCAGTTATCAGGACCCTCCGTCCTACGAGCAGTACTTC

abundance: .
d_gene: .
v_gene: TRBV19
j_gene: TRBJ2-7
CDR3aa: CASSMDGRTSYEQYF
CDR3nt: TGTGCCAGTAGTATGGACGGACGTACCTCCTACGAGCAGTACTTC

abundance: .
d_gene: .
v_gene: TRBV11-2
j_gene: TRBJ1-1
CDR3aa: CASSLGRGGTPEAFF
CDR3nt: TGTGCCAGCAGCTTAGGGAGGGGGGGTACACCTGAAGCTTTCTTT

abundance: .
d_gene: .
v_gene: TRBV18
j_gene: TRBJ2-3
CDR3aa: CASSPSTDTQYF
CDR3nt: TGTGCCAGCTCACCTAGCACAGATACGCAGTATTTT